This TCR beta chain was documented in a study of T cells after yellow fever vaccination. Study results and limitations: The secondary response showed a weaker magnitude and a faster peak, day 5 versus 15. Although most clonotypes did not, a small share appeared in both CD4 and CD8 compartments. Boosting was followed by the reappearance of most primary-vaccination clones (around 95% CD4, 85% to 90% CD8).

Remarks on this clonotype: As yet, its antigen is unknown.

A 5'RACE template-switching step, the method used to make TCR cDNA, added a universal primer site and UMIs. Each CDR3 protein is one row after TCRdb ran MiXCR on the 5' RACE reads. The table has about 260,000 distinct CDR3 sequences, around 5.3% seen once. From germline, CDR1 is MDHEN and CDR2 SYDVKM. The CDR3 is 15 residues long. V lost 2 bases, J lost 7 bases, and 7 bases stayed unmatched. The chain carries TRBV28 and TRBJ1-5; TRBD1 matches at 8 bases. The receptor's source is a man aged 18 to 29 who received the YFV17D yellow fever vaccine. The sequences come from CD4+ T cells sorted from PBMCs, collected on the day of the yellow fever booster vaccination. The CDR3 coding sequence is TGTGCCAGCAGTTTACCCGACAGGGGAGGCCAGCCCCAGCATTTT. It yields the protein CASSLPDRGGQPQHF.